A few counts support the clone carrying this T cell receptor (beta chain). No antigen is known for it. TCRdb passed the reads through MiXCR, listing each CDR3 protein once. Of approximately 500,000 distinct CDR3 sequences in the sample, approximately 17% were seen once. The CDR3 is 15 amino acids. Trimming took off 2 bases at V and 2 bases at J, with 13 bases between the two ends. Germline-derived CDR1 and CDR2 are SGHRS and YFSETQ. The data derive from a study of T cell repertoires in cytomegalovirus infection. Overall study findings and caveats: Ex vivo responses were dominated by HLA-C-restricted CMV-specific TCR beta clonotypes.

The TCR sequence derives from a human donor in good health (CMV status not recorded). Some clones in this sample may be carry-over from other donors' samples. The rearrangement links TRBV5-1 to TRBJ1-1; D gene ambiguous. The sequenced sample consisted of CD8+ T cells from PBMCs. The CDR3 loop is CASSLHSGENTEAFF. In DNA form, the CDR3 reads TGCGCCAGCAGCTTACACAGCGGGGAAAACACTGAAGCTTTCTTT. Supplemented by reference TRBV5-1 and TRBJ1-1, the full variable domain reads KAGVTQTPRYLIKTRGQQVTLSCSPISGHRSVSWYQQTPGQGLQFLFEYFSETQRNKGNFPGRFSGRQFSNSRSEMNVSTLELGDSALYLCASSLHSGENTEAFFGQGTRLTVV.